This T cell receptor (beta chain) is drawn from a study of blood T cell repertoires in COVID-19. Study background: There were acute and convalescent COVID-19 samples, and they came from the United States, Italy and Spain. T cells, B-cell-depleted T cells, or PBMCs supplied cDNA or gDNA.

Methods used by the authors: The authors estimated nucleated cell counts from reference gene primer amplification. Profiling relied on immunoSEQ multiplex PCR, and the TCRdb table lists in-frame clones only, not all of them. The D gene and trimming were derived from the DNA, and the V and J assignments and clone size from that table. This sample has approximately 250,000 clones, with nearly 85% found just once. The CDR3 is 14 residues long. The junction had 2 bases not matched to a gene; V was cut back by 7 bases and J by 0 bases. CDR1 MNHEY and CDR2 SVGAGI come from the germline V gene. The TCR was taken from a human donor in a cohort sampled during active COVID-19. The V call is TRBV6-5, the J call TRBJ2-1, with 8 nucleotides matching TRBD2. Sequencing used peripheral blood. Written as DNA, the CDR3 is TGTGCCAGCAAGCTAGCGGGCTCCTACAATGAGCAGTTCTTC. Protein: CASKLAGSYNEQFF.